This TCR beta chain was captured by sequencing in a study of shared clonotypes between healthy human individuals (dated by TCRdb to 2019 to 2021). General notes on the study: The cohort comprised a couple of women and a few men aged 18 to 49 years. For each donor, three plates each were used for CD4 naive and CD4 memory, two plates were used for CD8 naive, and one plate was used for CD8 memory. Blood TCR repertoires of five healthy adults were deeply sequenced to estimate repertoire size and the extent of clonotype sharing between individuals. To increase sequencing depth and limit assay-specific biases, TCR repertoire library preparation and sequencing were carried out by different laboratories using diverse techniques. Each donor's leukapheresis produced roughly between roughly 0.94 and 9.5 billion PBMCs. General conclusions and limits of the study: Pairwise subsampling led to the expectation that sequencing depth would affect the degree of clonotype sharing among donors. Clonotypes shared by all four sorted-subset donors showed higher generation probabilities than non-shared clonotypes. The small number of donors limited the genetic and exposure-history diversity represented. Sampling was limited to blood, and TCR repertoires in tissue likely differ from TCR repertoires in blood. Rarefaction of sorted-subset datasets indicated incomplete sequencing despite the large sequencing depth. About 5% of naive CD4, around 3.6% of naive CD8, roughly 2.4% of memory CD4, and 0.35% to 0.4% of memory CD8 clonotypes were shared across a handful of donors. Naive subsets generally had larger estimated clonotype richness than memory subsets did.

The CDR3 has 15 amino acids, counting the end cysteine and phenylalanine. Of the read, only the CDR3 DNA is kept; its 45 bases are in frame from base 1. The CDR1 and CDR2 encoded by the germline V gene (reference sequence) are GTSNPN and SVGIG. The junction carries 13 bases between V and J, which are trimmed by 1 base and 0 bases respectively. Remarks on this clone: Its antigen is unknown. It has no much larger one-base neighbor in the sample; base qualities were not kept.

Using the deep immunoSEQ assay, multiplex PCR amplified TCR CDR3 regions from genomic DNA. Genomic DNA extracted from each cell subset was distributed evenly over all wells of several immunoSEQ 96-well plates, and each plate served as one replicate. For sorted subsets, each replicate PCR was loaded with approximately 200 ng genomic DNA, equivalent to 25,000 to 35,000 T cell genomes. Purified libraries were quantified with a Qubit 3.0 fluorometer, sized on a Bioanalyzer 2100, and re-quantified with the KAPA Library Quantification kit. Each immunoSEQ 96-well plate was sequenced on its own single-read 150-cycle Illumina NextSeq 550 flow cell. Per the authors' processing: Because the immunoSEQ output held only junctional sequences and lacked quality scores, the filtering could not match the filtering applied to full-length reads. Sequences were annotated with PyIR, a Python wrapper for IgBLAST v1.9, using IMGT germline references to assign V/J genes and CDR3. Any read was removed if the V/J assignment was weak (E-value above 1e-6), the CDR3 was missing, or the read contained stop codons, out-of-frame junctions, or ambiguous translated residues. V3J clonotypes were defined by identical inferred V gene, J gene, and CDR3 amino acid sequence. The percentage overlap between two repertoires was calculated by dividing the number of shared unique clonotypes by the size of the smaller repertoire. Richness of each repertoire was evaluated using RTK rarefaction, the Chao1 estimator, and Recon v2.1 estimates of unobserved clonotypes. For all TCRbeta clonotypes obtained by the gDNA method from several donors, generation probabilities were computed with OLGA. TCRdb re-hosts the immuneACCESS table, in-frame sequences only. Its copies lack some clones; in the studies checked, an unresolved V gene accounts for under half of them, and the cause for the rest is not known. Clone size and V and J calls were adopted from that table, with D and trimming inferred from the DNA. In this sample the table shows approximately 2.5 million clones, roughly 93% of which occur a single time. 0.36% of the sample comes from the top ten.

Donors were healthy HIV-negative adults with no recently reported acute infections or vaccinations. Every donor was a Caucasian adult residing in Nashville, Tennessee, USA. CD4+ T cells were enriched by magnetic negative selection, after which naive cells were positively selected on CD45RA and the negative fraction was taken as the memory subset. After blood collection by leukapheresis, PBMCs were isolated using Ficoll-Histopaque density gradient centrifugation and then cryopreserved in the vapor phase of liquid nitrogen. Analytical flow cytometry was used to check the purity and quantity of each magnetically sorted T cell population. From each sorted fraction, genomic DNA was isolated and quantified by UV absorbance on a Nanodrop 2000c.

The sequence links TRBV30 to TRBJ2-7; the D gene remains uncertain. The receptor was isolated from a man aged 18 to 30 in good health. Some clones in this sample may be carry-over from other donors' samples. Sequences were obtained from naive CD4+ T cells from PBMCs. In light of the paper, this sample's cell subset or site label describes: CD45RA+ positively selected. The encoded CDR3 is CAWSGPYSSSYEQYF. The nucleotide sequence is given as TGTGCCTGGAGTGGACCCTACAGTAGCTCCTACGAGCAGTACTTC.